Ten or more counts support the clone carrying this TCR beta chain. Its antigen remains unidentified. These data are taken from a study of T-cell reconstitution after alpha-beta-depleted transplantation in children. The study, taken as a whole, reports: Newly generated T cells supplied most T-cell counts and diversity one year post-transplant.

Unique molecular identifiers were incorporated during preparation of the TCRbeta library. Using its own MiXCR run on the PCR reads, TCRdb lists one record per CDR3 protein. The repertoire holds 280,000 or so distinct CDR3 sequences, with around a tenth as singletons. This CDR3 region has 13 residues. The V end was cut by 3 bases, the J end by 0 bases, with 5 bases between. The source of this sequence is a male patient between 2 and 9 years old who had a stem cell transplant for chronic granulomatous disease, so the T cells may come from the graft donor. This chain uses TRBV12-3 or TRBV12-4 with TRBJ1-2; D gene ambiguous. The input for sequencing was peripheral blood, taken 180 days after TCRalphabeta/CD19-depleted stem cell transplant. CDR3 region: CASSFPANYGYTF. The CDR3 nucleotides read TGTGCCAGCAGTTTCCCCGCTAACTATGGCTACACCTTC.